The source of this T cell receptor beta chain is a study of cytomegalovirus exposure and HLA in healthy donors. Study findings and constraints: Subsequent analysis revealed that first-cohort TCR clusters tended to co-occur in the 110 or so validation repertoires. Some public TCRs appeared in many individuals, while most sequences were rare.

TCRdb keeps only in-frame clones here, not all; method: immunoSEQ multiplex PCR. The sample lists under 400,000 clones, roughly 90% occurring once. From the approximately 110-subject validation cohort, which was separate from the approximately 670-subject first cohort, the donors were drawn. CDR1 and CDR2 from the germline V gene are WNHNN and SYGVQD (reference sequence). The J segment lost 6 bases and the V segment lost 3 bases, leaving 8 bases of the junction unmatched. CDR3 length equals 15 residues. As regards this clone: No antigen is known for it.

The TCR comes from a man younger than 45 in good health and CMV-seronegative. The sequencing sample was made of PBMCs. This chain links TRBV10-1 with TRBJ2-7; 10 positions match TRBD1. The CDR3 loop is CASSEDRDRGSEQYF. The CDR3 bases are TGCGCCAGCAGTGAAGACCGGGACAGGGGTTCCGAGCAGTACTTC.